These 13 T cell receptor beta chains originate from one sample sequenced in a study of quantifying T cell responses using KT2 cells. The overall study: RNA was reverse transcribed with TCR alpha and beta constant-region primers.

An oligo carrying a UMI was ligated to the cDNA 3' end. An equimolar mix of RC1.1 and RC1.2 primed the beta chain across TRBC1 and TRBC2. TCRdb ran MiXCR on the UMI-ligation and nested PCR reads and lists one entry per CDR3 protein. The data contain over 40,000 distinct CDR3 sequences, roughly 11% of them singletons. Sequencing was performed on PBMCs spiked with cells of the T cell clone KT2. The receptors stem from a human donor.

The gene calls are TRBV29-1 and TRBJ2-1, with 7 bases matching TRBD2. Looked up from germline, CDR1 is SQVTM and CDR2 is ANQGSEA. The length of the CDR3 is 14 residues. The V gene end was trimmed by 6 bases and the J gene end by 5 bases; junction bases not matched to a gene: 10. Here the CDR3 DNA reads TGCAGCGTGGCCAGCGGGACTTTCAACAATGAGCAGTTCTTC. Protein: CSVASGTFNNEQFF.

This clonotype appeared a few times. The rearrangement uses TRBV2 and TRBJ2-5; TRBD1 matches 8 bases. The V gene end was trimmed by 7 bases and the J gene end by 5 bases; junction bases not matched to a gene: 12. Germline CDR1 is SNHLY and CDR2 is FYNNEI. This CDR3 is built from 15 residues. In DNA, the CDR3 is TGTGCCAGCAACCTACGGACAGGGCGTGGGGAGACCCAGTACTTC. It yields the protein CASNLRTGRGETQYF.

This clonotype was seen more than once but under ten times. The rearrangement links TRBV14 to TRBJ2-3; D remains unclear. This CDR3 contains 11 residues. The V gene's germline CDR1 is SGHDN and CDR2 FVKESK. V was pared by 4 bases and J by 7 bases, with 6 bases between. The CDR3: CASSLVNTQYF. DNA for the CDR3: TGTGCCAGCAGCCTTGTGAATACGCAGTATTTT.

This clonotype was recorded many times. V and J are TRBV7-9 and TRBJ2-5; D unclear. The length of the CDR3 is 14 residues. Germline V gene lookup returns CDR1 SEHNR and CDR2 FQNEAQ (reference sequence). V was trimmed by 1 base and J by 0 bases, leaving 6 bases between them. The CDR3 coding sequence is TGTGCCAGCAGCTTAGGCAGCTACCAAGAGACCCAGTACTTC. Translated, it gives CASSLGSYQETQYF.

V usage is TRBV4-2 and J usage is TRBJ2-3, with a weak D call TRBD2 (6 bases). The CDR3 consists of 13 residues. CDR1 is LGHNA and CDR2 is YNFKEQ in the germline V gene. V shed 0 bases and J shed 9 bases, with 10 bases lying between them. CDR3 DNA: TGTGCCAGCAGCCAAGATAGAGCGGGCACGCAGTATTTT. Protein product: CASSQDRAGTQYF.

V usage is TRBV10-1 and J usage is TRBJ1-1; D remains unclear. Per germline, CDR1 WNHNN and CDR2 SYGVQD (reference sequence). This CDR3 is 13 amino acids long. Deletions cut 4 bases from V and 0 bases from J, with 6 bases between. CDR3 residues: CASSVGMNTEAFF. CDR3 DNA: TGCGCCAGCAGTGTAGGGATGAACACTGAAGCTTTCTTT.

This clonotype was detected a few times. The chain employs TRBV7-2 and TRBJ1-1, with 10 bases lining up with TRBD1. V lost 3 bases to trimming and J lost 4 bases; unmatched junction nucleotides: 8. This CDR3 comprises 16 residues. From germline, CDR1 is SGHTA and CDR2 FQGNSA. CDR3 nucleotides: TGTGCCAGCAGCTTTGATGACAGGGGGCGAAGCACTGAAGCTTTCTTT. Amino acids: CASSFDDRGRSTEAFF.

This clonotype was seen a handful of times. V usage is TRBV2 and J usage is TRBJ1-6; 8 bases agree with TRBD1. The CDR3 extends over 18 amino acids. CDR1 is SNHLY and CDR2 is FYNNEI in the germline V gene. V lost 6 bases, J lost 3 bases, and 13 bases stayed unmatched. The CDR3 region has the DNA TGTGCCAGCAGCCTCCTAGGCCAGGGGGCCAACTATAATTCACCCCTCCACTTT. Translation gives CASSLLGQGANYNSPLHF.

This chain uses TRBV5-6 with TRBJ2-7, with D possibly TRBD2 on 6 matching bases. The V end was cut by 4 bases, the J end by 0 bases, with 11 bases between. CDR1 and CDR2 from the germline V gene are SGHDT and YYEEEE. The CDR3 sequence is 14 residues long. CDR3 region: CASSRSGPSYEQYF. The CDR3 coding sequence is TGTGCCAGCAGCAGAAGCGGGCCCTCCTACGAGCAGTACTTC.

This clonotype was recorded at least ten times. The rearrangement uses TRBV10-3 and TRBJ1-1; D remains unclear. Between the trimmed V and J ends, which lost 0 bases and 1 base, there was a span of 6 bases. Germline CDR1 reads ENHRY; CDR2 reads SYGVKD. CDR3 length: 14 residues. Written as DNA, the CDR3 is TGTGCCATCAGTGAGTCAACGGAGAACACTGAAGCTTTCTTT. This translates into CAISESTENTEAFF.

This clonotype was counted at least ten times. V gene TRBV30 combines with J gene TRBJ1-1, with 7 positions matching TRBD1. V lost 8 bases and J lost 4; bases outside the gene matches: 13. Germline lookup yields CDR1 GTSNPN and CDR2 SVGIG (reference sequence). CDR3 length: 14 amino acids. CDR3 region: CAVRGGAGATEAFF. The CDR3 coding sequence is TGTGCCGTCAGAGGGGGCGCGGGAGCCACTGAAGCTTTCTTT. The full variable domain, with the rest looked up from reference TRBV30 and TRBJ1-1, is SQTIHQWPATLVQPVGSPLSLECTVEGTSNPNLYWYRQAAGRGLQLLFYSVGIGQISSEVPQNLSASRPQDRQFILSSKKLLLSDSGFYLCAVRGGAGATEAFFGQGTRLTVV.

In its sample, this clonotype was seen a few times. CDR3: CAIRSSRDRGPYEQYF. In DNA form, the CDR3 reads TGTGCCATCAGGAGCTCCCGGGACAGGGGACCCTACGAGCAGTACTTC. The gene calls are TRBV10-3 and TRBJ2-7, with 10 bases aligning to TRBD1. The germline V gene encodes CDR1 ENHRY and CDR2 SYGVKD. Germline trimming cut 6 bases from V and 2 bases from J; bases unmatched to any gene: 10. The CDR3 length is 16 residues.

As concerns this clonotype: Because it lacks the conserved phenylalanine or tryptophan at the end, this CDR3 is likely a read error. CDR3 bases: TGTGCCAGCAGCTATGGACAGGGGGCGGGGGATACGCAGTATTAT. Translation: CASSYGQGAGDTQYY. The chain combines TRBV3-1 with TRBJ2-3; 11 bases agree with TRBD1. The CDR3 has 15 amino acids. CDR1 is LGHDT, CDR2 YNNKEL, per germline (reference sequence). Trimming took 5 bases from V and 6 from J; bases not matched to a gene: 7.